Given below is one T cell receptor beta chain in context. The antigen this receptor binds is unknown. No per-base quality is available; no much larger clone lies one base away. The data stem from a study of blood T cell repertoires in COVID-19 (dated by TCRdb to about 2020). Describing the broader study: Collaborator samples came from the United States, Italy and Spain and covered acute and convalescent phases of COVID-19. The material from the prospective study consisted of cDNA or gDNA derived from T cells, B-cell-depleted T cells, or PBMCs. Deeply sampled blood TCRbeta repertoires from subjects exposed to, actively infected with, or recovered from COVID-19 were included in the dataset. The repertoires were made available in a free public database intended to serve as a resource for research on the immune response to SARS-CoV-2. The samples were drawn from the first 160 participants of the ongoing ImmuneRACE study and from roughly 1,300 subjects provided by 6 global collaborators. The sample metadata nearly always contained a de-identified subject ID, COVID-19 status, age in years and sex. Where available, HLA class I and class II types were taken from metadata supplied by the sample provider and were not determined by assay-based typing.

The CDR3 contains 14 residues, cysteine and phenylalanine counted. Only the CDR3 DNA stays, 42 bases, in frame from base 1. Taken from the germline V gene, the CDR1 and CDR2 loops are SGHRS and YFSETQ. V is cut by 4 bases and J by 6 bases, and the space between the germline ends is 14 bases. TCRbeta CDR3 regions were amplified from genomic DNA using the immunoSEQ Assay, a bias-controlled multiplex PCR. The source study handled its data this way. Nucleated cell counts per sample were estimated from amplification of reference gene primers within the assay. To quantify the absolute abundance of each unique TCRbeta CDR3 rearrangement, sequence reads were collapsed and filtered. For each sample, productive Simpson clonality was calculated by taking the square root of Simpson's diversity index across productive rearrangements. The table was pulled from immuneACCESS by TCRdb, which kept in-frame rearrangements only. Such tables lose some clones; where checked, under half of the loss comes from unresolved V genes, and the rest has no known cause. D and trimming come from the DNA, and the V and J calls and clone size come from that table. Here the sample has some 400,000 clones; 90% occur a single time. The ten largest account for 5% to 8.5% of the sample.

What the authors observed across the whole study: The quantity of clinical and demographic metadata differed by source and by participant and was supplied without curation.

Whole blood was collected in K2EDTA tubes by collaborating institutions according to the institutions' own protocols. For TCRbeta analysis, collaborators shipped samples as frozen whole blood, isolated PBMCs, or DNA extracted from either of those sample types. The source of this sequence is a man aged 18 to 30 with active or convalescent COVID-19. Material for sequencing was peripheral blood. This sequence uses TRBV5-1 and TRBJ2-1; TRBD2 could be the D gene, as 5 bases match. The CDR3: CASSAGISRNEQFF. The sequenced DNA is TGCGCCAGCAGCGCCGGGATCTCCCGCAATGAGCAGTTCTTC.